This T cell receptor (beta chain) was retrieved from a study of blood T cells in healthy people across ages (dated by TCRdb to the mid-2010s). With respect to the entire study: Template switching captured roughly one uniquely barcoded TCR beta cDNA molecule per two T cells in model experiments. To avoid experimental bias, donors of different ages were randomly spread across the sequencing lanes. Two additional independent replicas of 1 million unique cDNA reads from the same blood draw were analyzed for two donors (one aged 18 to 30 and one aged 80 or older). Four age groups were formed from the donors: young (average approximately 15 years), middle-aged (approximately 41), aged (more than 55) and long-lived (roughly 88). The study measured age-related changes in TCR beta repertoire diversity using deep sequencing normalized with unique cDNA molecular identifiers.

A word on this clonotype: This clone's antigen is unknown. No much larger clone is present one base from it, and per-base qualities are unavailable.

The CDR3 goes from the cysteine to the phenylalanine over 18 residues. Only the CDR3 region is kept as DNA, spanning 54 bases read in frame from base 1. For this chain, trimming is 6 bases at the V end and 0 bases at the J end, and the number of junction bases without a gene match is 10. The CDR1 and CDR2 encoded by the germline V gene are ENHRY and SYGVKD. The library was obtained by 5' RACE. Sequencing relied on an Illumina HiSeq 2500. The second PCR ran for about 6 to 12 cycles and used a J-beta primer mix along with a sample-barcoded 5' primer. A template-switch 5' adaptor carrying 12 random nucleotides introduced a unique molecular identifier onto each TCR beta cDNA molecule. Each sample yielded at least 2.5 million CDR3-containing paired-end reads. First-strand cDNA synthesis was performed from all RNA using the Mint cDNA synthesis kit, with priming by a TRBC-specific oligonucleotide. Following uracil-DNA glycosylase treatment, all cDNA underwent a first 18-cycle PCR with the universal primers M1SS and BC2_uni_R. From the authors' description of their analysis: For normalization, 1 million high-quality reads, each with a distinct molecular identifier, were randomly selected from each sample. Reads with shared molecular identifiers were discarded instead of being binned into consensus sequences. MiTCR, set to a Q25 quality threshold and the strictest error-elimination algorithm, was used for CDR3 identification, clonotype clustering and error correction. A nonparametric unseen species model with Euler transformation was used to estimate lower-bound total TCR beta diversity. TCRdb's own reprocessing of the public reads used fastp at Q25 and MiXCR and kept productive beta chains. Each record represents a unique CDR3 protein, reported with the most common genes and DNA among its rows. The V and J calls shown here were made by TCRdb, not taken from the authors' results. The sample yields approximately 940,000 distinct CDR3 sequences; under 50% were counted once. Clones ranked in the top ten supply 13% of the sample.

Systemically healthy Caucasian individuals from Russia, over 30 in total and aged about 6 to 95 years, were included as donors. Each donor gave 9 to 10 milliliters of peripheral blood, collected into EDTA-treated Vacutainer tubes. PBMCs were isolated by Ficoll-Paque density-gradient centrifugation, with at least 6 million obtained per sample. Total RNA, at least 6 micrograms per sample, was extracted from PBMCs with Trizol reagent. For every donor, flow cytometry on a PBMC aliquot measured the percentage of naive CD45RAhigh/CD27high T cells. Overall study results and their limits: As age increased, observed TCR beta diversity per million T cells dropped in a roughly linear way, and a significant reduction was already evident by age about 40. Estimates of total diversity based on one million sequenced T cells were regarded as lower bounds and as underestimates. There was a strong correlation between observed TCR beta diversity and the percentage of naive T cells measured by flow cytometry. Conclusive comparison of naive and antigen-experienced compartments was prevented by the profiling of bulk unsorted PBMCs. Donor CMV infection status was unknown, potentially confounding age-related changes in expanded clonotypes. The long-lived group showed more naive CD4+ T cells, fewer expanded clones and increased TCR diversity than the aged group, suggesting age selection.

The TCR originated in a man aged 25-40 years in good health. The rearranged segments are TRBV10-3 and TRBJ2-2; 10 bases in the junction line up with TRBD1. The sequenced sample consisted of blood. Here the CDR3 is given as CAIRAGTGVEANTGELFF. The bases are TGTGCCATCAGGGCCGGGACAGGGGTAGAGGCGAACACCGGGGAGCTGTTTTTT.